The 12 T cell receptor beta chains below were found in one sample sequenced in a study of CD8 T cells in ankylosing spondylitis. Findings and limits, study-wide: Ankylosing spondylitis blood seemed to carry a telltale TCR beta motif made of under 10 highly homologous variants.

Each CDR3 protein is one row after TCRdb ran MiXCR on the 5' RACE reads. Found here are about 330,000 distinct CDR3 sequences, under 8.5% of them singletons; the top ten hold less than 15%. These receptors lack a known antigen. Sequenced: blood, either unsorted or a sorted T cell fraction (not recorded which). The receptors originated from a male donor with ankylosing spondylitis.

There are many counts of this clonotype. The chain has TRBV27 and TRBJ2-1; D is ambiguous. The CDR3 has 13 amino acids. Trimming left V 10 bases short and J 2 bases short, with 12 bases between. The V gene's germline CDR1 is MNHEY and CDR2 SMNVEV (reference sequence). The CDR3 loop reads CATHHGPYNEQFF. CDR3 nucleotides: TGTGCCACCCACCATGGCCCCTACAATGAGCAGTTCTTC.

This clonotype has a count of ten or more. The V call is TRBV12-3 or TRBV12-4, the J call TRBJ2-1; D not certain. CDR3 length: 13 amino acids. V lost 6 bases, J lost 7 bases, and 13 bases lay in between. DNA for the CDR3: TGTGCCAGCAGCTCTTTCGGATGGAATGAGCAGTTCTTC. This codes for CASSSFGWNEQFF.

This clonotype has a count of ten or more. J is TRBJ2-1 and V is TRBV3-1; D possibly corresponds to TRBD2 (6 bases). V dropped 1 base and J dropped 6 bases, with 10 bases sitting between them. CDR1 LGHDT and CDR2 YNNKEL come from the germline V gene (reference sequence). This CDR3 has 14 residues. CDR3 sequence: CASSQGGLGNEQFF. CDR3 DNA: TGTGCCAGCAGCCAAGGGGGACTGGGCAATGAGCAGTTCTTC.

This clonotype was seen at least ten times. The chain is built from TRBV14 and TRBJ2-3; D gene uncertain. CDR3 length: 15 amino acids. Trimming took 0 bases from V and 2 from J, leaving 9 bases between them. Germline loops: CDR1 SGHDN, CDR2 FVKESK. This CDR3 reads CASSQDRVHTDTQYF. CDR3 DNA sequence: TGTGCCAGCAGCCAAGATCGAGTCCACACAGATACGCAGTATTTT.

CDR3 DNA sequence: TGTGCCAGCACTGATAGCGGCACAGATACGCAGTATTTT. Translated: CASTDSGTDTQYF. The gene calls are TRBV6-1 and TRBJ2-3; perhaps TRBD2 as D (5 bases). The CDR3 length is 13 residues. Germline V gene data show CDR1 as MNHNS and CDR2 as SASEGT. Between the trimmed V and J ends, which lost 7 bases and 1 base, there was a span of 9 bases.

The chain recombines TRBV5-6 with TRBJ2-4; D is possibly TRBD1 (6 bases). The CDR3 extends over 14 amino acids. Per germline, CDR1 SGHDT and CDR2 YYEEEE. Trimming cost V 4 bases and J 6 bases, with 14 bases left between them. In DNA, the CDR3 is TGTGCCAGCAGCACACCCCGGGACATAAACATTCAGTACTTC. Encoded protein: CASSTPRDINIQYF.

This clonotype was seen ten or more times. The chain carries TRBV4-1 and TRBJ2-5, with 7 nucleotides matching TRBD2. CDR1 is MGHRA, CDR2 YSYEKL, per germline. The ends lost 4 bases at V and 2 bases at J; junction bases unmatched: 10. The CDR3 length is 16 residues. This CDR3 is CASSLATSATQETQYF. CDR3 sequence (DNA): TGCGCCAGCAGCCTTGCCACTAGCGCGACACAAGAGACCCAGTACTTC.

This sequence joins TRBV5-1 and TRBJ2-7; 8 bases fit TRBD2. CDR1 is SGHRS, CDR2 YFSETQ, per germline. This CDR3 spans 15 amino acids. V lost 4 bases to trimming and J lost 2 bases; unmatched junction nucleotides: 8. The CDR3: CASSPSGRGAYEQYF. The CDR3 DNA reads as TGCGCCAGCAGCCCAAGCGGGAGAGGGGCCTACGAGCAGTACTTC. The variable domain in full, with the rest retrieved from reference TRBV5-1 and TRBJ2-7, is KAGVTQTPRYLIKTRGQQVTLSCSPISGHRSVSWYQQTPGQGLQFLFEYFSETQRNKGNFPGRFSGRQFSNSRSEMNVSTLELGDSALYLCASSPSGRGAYEQYFGPGTRLTVT.

This chain uses TRBV5-6 with TRBJ2-1; 9 positions match TRBD2. In germline, CDR1 is SGHDT, CDR2 YYEEEE. Losses at the gene ends were 4 bases for V and 3 bases for J; bases not matched to a gene: 8. This CDR3 comprises 16 residues. The CDR3 nucleotides read TGTGCCAGCAGCCCGGGCGGGACTAGCCTCTACAATGAGCAGTTCTTC. Its protein product is CASSPGGTSLYNEQFF.

This clonotype came up many times. This chain uses TRBV12-3 or TRBV12-4 with TRBJ2-1; D may be TRBD1 or TRBD2 (5 bases each). The CDR3 extends over 11 amino acids. V was cut by 6 bases and J by 10 bases, with 10 bases left in between. The DNA for the CDR3 is TGTGCCAGCAGCCAGGGAGACGAGCAGTTCTTC. Translated: CASSQGDEQFF.

This clonotype was counted only a few times. The chain employs TRBV7-9 and TRBJ2-6; 12 positions match TRBD2. V shed 5 bases and J 16 bases; nucleotides not matched to a gene: 15. Looked up from germline, CDR1 is SEHNR and CDR2 is FQNEAQ (reference sequence). The CDR3 is made up of 16 amino acids. CDR3 coding DNA: TGTGCCAGCAGCCCGCGGACTAGCGGGGTCGAACGTTGGCTGACTTTC. This encodes CASSPRTSGVERWLTF.

This clonotype was picked up a small number of times. The chain combines TRBV20-1 with TRBJ2-7, with a weak D call TRBD1 (5 bases). Germline CDR1 reads DFQATT; CDR2 reads SNEGSKA (reference sequence). The CDR3 length is 15 residues. V was clipped by 5 bases and J by 3 bases, with 20 bases between them. CDR3 amino acids: CSAPLAQGKSYEQYF. The CDR3 coding sequence is TGCAGTGCTCCATTAGCCCAGGGAAAAAGCTACGAGCAGTACTTC.